The 29 T cell receptor beta chains presented below share a single source sample, sequenced in a study of cytomegalovirus exposure and HLA in healthy donors. PCR used 60 Vbeta primers and 13 Jbeta primers. Clones were read by immunoSEQ multiplex PCR, and TCRdb kept only the in-frame ones, dropping some. The sample comprises approximately 140,000 clones, roughly 80% of which are singletons, and roughly 10% rests with the top ten. What was sequenced was PBMCs. The receptor source for this set is a woman in her fifties or sixties in good health and CMV-seropositive.

The chain uses TRBV5-1 and TRBJ2-6; the D is unclear. Germline assignment: CDR1 SGHRS and CDR2 YFSETQ. The CDR3 runs 16 residues. V dropped 5 bases and J dropped 0 bases, with 12 bases sitting between them. For the CDR3, the DNA is TGCGCCAGCAGGTCTAGGCAGTCCTCTGGGGCCAACGTCCTGACTTTC. It specifies CASRSRQSSGANVLTF.

The chain has TRBV2 and TRBJ2-1; 11 bases agree with TRBD1. In germline, CDR1 is SNHLY, CDR2 FYNNEI. The CDR3 contains 14 residues. The V and J ends lost 7 bases and 4 bases, in that order; junction bases with no gene match: 3. DNA for the CDR3: TGTGCCAGCAAAGGACAGGGGGCGTACAATGAGCAGTTCTTC. It encodes CASKGQGAYNEQFF.

V and J are TRBV5-6 and TRBJ1-1; tentative D call: TRBD1 (6 bases). Germline values: CDR1 SGHDT, CDR2 YYEEEE. The CDR3 has 18 amino acids. Deletions cut 0 bases from V and 0 bases from J, with 18 bases between. The CDR3 DNA reads TGTGCCAGCAGCTTGGCCCCCAGGGGCCCGGAGATGAACACTGAAGCTTTCTTT. Its translation is CASSLAPRGPEMNTEAFF.

The chain employs TRBV4-1 and TRBJ2-1, with 8 bases fitting TRBD2. Losses at the gene ends were 5 bases for V and 2 bases for J; bases not matched to a gene: 5. This CDR3 comprises 15 residues. From germline, CDR1 is MGHRA and CDR2 YSYEKL. The CDR3, as DNA: TGCGCCAGCAGCATCACTAGCGGACCCTACAATGAGCAGTTCTTC. This sequence encodes CASSITSGPYNEQFF.

J is TRBJ2-1 and V is TRBV29-1, with 7 positions matching TRBD1. The ends lost 4 bases at V and 6 bases at J; junction bases unmatched: 15. The CDR3 has 16 residues. CDR1 SQVTM and CDR2 ANQGSEA come from the germline V gene. For the CDR3, the DNA is TGCAGCGTTGCCGACCGGGACAGTTCTTTTATCAATGAGCAGTTCTTC. Its translation: CSVADRDSSFINEQFF.

The J gene is TRBJ1-1, the V gene TRBV15, with D tentatively TRBD1 (5 bases). Trimming took 0 bases from V and 0 from J, leaving 8 bases between them. The CDR3 loop spans 15 amino acids. CDR1 and CDR2 from the germline V gene are LNHNV and YYDKDF (reference sequence). The CDR3 sequence is CATSREGRVNTEAFF. CDR3 DNA sequence: TGTGCCACCAGCAGAGAGGGCAGGGTGAACACTGAAGCTTTCTTT.

The gene calls are TRBV2 and TRBJ2-7; D is undetermined. CDR3 length: 16 amino acids. Germline V CDR1 and CDR2: SNHLY, FYNNEI. Trimming took off 6 bases at V and 3 bases at J, with 21 bases between the two ends. DNA for the CDR3: TGTGCCAGCAGCGACTCCCGGATTCTCCCCCTCTACGAGCAGTACTTC. Encoded protein: CASSDSRILPLYEQYF.

This rearrangement joins TRBV5-1 to TRBJ2-1; 9 nucleotides match TRBD1. Germline assignment: CDR1 SGHRS and CDR2 YFSETQ. V lost 2 bases, J lost 6 bases, and 6 bases stayed unmatched. The length of the CDR3 is 15 residues. CDR3 in amino acids: CASSFLQGAGNEQFF. The CDR3 DNA follows: TGCGCCAGCAGCTTTTTACAGGGGGCAGGCAATGAGCAGTTCTTC.

The rearrangement links TRBV7-3 to TRBJ2-1; D is uncertain. The germline gives CDR1 SGHTA, CDR2 FQGTGA. This CDR3 comprises 13 residues. Trimming removed 5 bases at V and 8 bases at J, with 13 bases between. The CDR3 nucleotides are TGTGCCAGCAGCCCAGTATTCAGCGATGAGCAGTTCTTC. It translates to CASSPVFSDEQFF. The full variable domain, completed using reference TRBV7-3 and TRBJ2-1, is GAGVSQTPSNKVTEKGKYVELRCDPISGHTALYWYRQSLGQGPEFLIYFQGTGAADDSGLPNDRFFAVRPEGSVSTLKIQRTERGDSAVYLCASSPVFSDEQFFGPGTRLTVL.

V is TRBV7-9 and J is TRBJ2-1, with D possibly matching TRBD2 (5 bases). The CDR3 runs to 16 residues. The germline gives CDR1 SEHNR, CDR2 FQNEAQ (reference sequence). Trimming left V 1 base short and J 11 bases short, with 21 bases between. The CDR3 DNA reads as TGTGCCAGCAGCTTAGTGGACGCCGGTCCCCGACTAAAGCAGTTCTTC. Protein: CASSLVDAGPRLKQFF.

This rearrangement joins TRBV29-1 to TRBJ1-4; 7 bases are shared with TRBD1. CDR1 and CDR2 from the germline V gene are SQVTM and ANQGSEA. The length of the CDR3 is 13 residues. With 7 bases clipped from V and 3 bases from J, the junction kept 5 bases outside the gene matches. CDR3 amino acids: CSGGTASNEKLFF. For the CDR3, the DNA is TGCAGCGGCGGGACAGCGTCTAATGAAAAACTGTTTTTT. The variable domain in full, completed from reference TRBV29-1 and TRBJ1-4, reads SAVISQKPSRDICQRGTSLTIQCQVDSQVTMMFWYRQQPGQSLTLIATANQGSEATYESGFVIDKFPISRPNLTFSTLTVSNMSPEDSSIYLCSGGTASNEKLFFGSGTQLSVL.

This clone has only a few counts. DNA of the CDR3: TGTGCCAGCACCTTGGGGAGATATGGCTACACCTTC. Translated, it gives CASTLGRYGYTF. The chain uses TRBV7-3 and TRBJ1-2, with D unresolved. Per the germline V gene, CDR1 is SGHTA and CDR2 is FQGTGA. Trimming took 7 bases from V and 5 from J, leaving 11 bases between them. The CDR3 is made up of 12 amino acids. Full variable domain (outside the CDR3, taken from reference TRBV7-3 and TRBJ1-2): GAGVSQTPSNKVTEKGKYVELRCDPISGHTALYWYRQSLGQGPEFLIYFQGTGAADDSGLPNDRFFAVRPEGSVSTLKIQRTERGDSAVYLCASTLGRYGYTFGSGTRLTVV.

The rearrangement uses TRBV2 and TRBJ1-4; D unresolved. CDR3 length equals 11 residues. Per germline, CDR1 SNHLY and CDR2 FYNNEI. V was clipped by 5 bases and J by 4 bases, with 2 bases between them. This chain's CDR3 is CASSLNEKLFF. CDR3 coding DNA: TGTGCCAGCAGTCTTAATGAAAAACTGTTTTTT. The full variable domain, with the rest looked up from reference TRBV2 and TRBJ1-4, is EPEVTQTPSHQVTQMGQEVILRCVPISNHLYFYWYRQILGQKVEFLVSFYNNEISEKSEIFDDQFSVERPDGSNFTLKIRSTKLEDSAMYFCASSLNEKLFFGSGTQLSVL.

The J gene is TRBJ2-5, the V gene TRBV10-3, with D hard to call. Germline V lookup: CDR1 ENHRY, CDR2 SYGVKD. This CDR3 is 14 amino acids long. Trimming took 0 bases from V and 3 from J, leaving 8 bases between them. This CDR3 is CAISESDGEETQYF. The CDR3 coding sequence is TGTGCCATCAGTGAGTCAGATGGAGAAGAGACCCAGTACTTC.

The gene calls are TRBV28 and TRBJ1-2; TRBD1 agrees at 8 bases. The CDR3 spans 13 residues. V gave up 5 bases and J gave up 8 bases; unmatched junction bases: 7. Germline CDR1 reads MDHEN; CDR2 reads SYDVKM. In nucleotides, the CDR3 is TGTGCCAGCAGTGTGGTACAGGGGGGCGGCTACACCTTC. Amino acid sequence: CASSVVQGGGYTF.

This chain connects TRBV11-2 to TRBJ2-5; D is perhaps TRBD1 (5 bases). The CDR3 totals 14 residues. V was cut by 0 bases and J by 5 bases, with 10 bases left in between. Germline lookup yields CDR1 SGHAT and CDR2 FQNNGV. The CDR3 reads CASSLDRAGETQYF. Written as DNA, the CDR3 is TGTGCCAGCAGCTTAGACAGGGCAGGGGAGACCCAGTACTTC.

The J gene is TRBJ2-7, the V gene TRBV19; possibly TRBD1 for D (7 bases). Germline V CDR1 and CDR2: LNHDA, SQIVND (reference sequence). The V and J ends lost 2 bases and 2 bases respectively, with 13 bases between them. The CDR3 covers 15 residues. Here the CDR3 DNA reads TGTGCCAGTAGTATATATGGAGGGGGCCCCTACGAGCAGTACTTC. It encodes CASSIYGGGPYEQYF.

This clone was detected a few times. This rearrangement joins TRBV7-8 to TRBJ2-7, with 10 nucleotides matching TRBD2. Trimming took 0 bases from V and 4 from J; bases not matched to a gene: 3. The CDR3 has 15 residues. CDR1 and CDR2 (germline): SGHVS, FQNEAQ. The CDR3: CASSLAAGGPYEQYF. CDR3 in DNA: TGTGCCAGCAGCTTAGCAGCGGGGGGGCCTTACGAGCAGTACTTC.

This clone was picked up a small number of times. One end of the junction varies from germline; a read error may be responsible. The chain joins TRBV7-7 to TRBJ2-3, with D possibly matching TRBD1 (5 bases). This CDR3 comprises 14 residues. Germline V gives CDR1 SSHAT, CDR2 FNYEAQ (reference sequence). The CDR3 DNA reads TGTGCTAGCAGCTTGGGGCAGAGCACAGATACGCAGTATTTT. This sequence encodes CASSLGQSTDTQYF. Based on the CDR3 plus reference TRBV7-7 and TRBJ2-3, the full variable domain is GAGVSQSPRYKVTKRGQDVTLRCDPISSHATLYWYQQALGQGPEFLTYFNYEAQPDKSGLPSDRFSAERPEGSISTLTIQRTEQRDSAMYRCASSLGQSTDTQYFGPGTRLTVL.

The J gene is TRBJ1-3, the V gene TRBV11-2; 7 nucleotides agree with TRBD1. The CDR3 contains 16 residues. V lost 5 bases to trimming and J lost 2 bases; unmatched junction nucleotides: 9. Per germline, CDR1 SGHAT and CDR2 FQNNGV. CDR3 residues: CASSPRTGRAGNTIYF. CDR3 DNA: TGTGCCAGCAGCCCTCGGACAGGCCGGGCTGGAAACACCATATATTTT.

The V call is TRBV28, the J call TRBJ2-7; D call uncertain. Germline CDR1 reads MDHEN; CDR2 reads SYDVKM. Trimming shortened V by 6 bases and J by 4 bases, and 28 bases separated the two germline ends. The CDR3 covers 18 residues. CDR3 sequence: CASSQQFSAPRSSYEQYF. Written as DNA, the CDR3 is TGTGCCAGCAGCCAGCAGTTTTCGGCCCCTCGGTCTAGTTACGAGCAGTACTTC. Variable domain in full (rest from reference TRBV28 and TRBJ2-7): DVKVTQSSRYLVKRTGEKVFLECVQDMDHENMFWYRQDPGLGLRLIYFSYDVKMKEKGDIPEGYSVSREKKERFSLILESASTNQTSMYLCASSQQFSAPRSSYEQYFGPGTRLTVT.

V gene TRBV19 combines with J gene TRBJ1-4; no definite D call. This CDR3 has 13 residues. Germline V gene sequence: CDR1 LNHDA, CDR2 SQIVND (reference sequence). V was trimmed by 3 bases and J by 7 bases, leaving 9 bases between them. The CDR3 DNA reads as TGTGCCAGTAGTATTCAGGCGGGTGAAAAACTGTTTTTT. Its protein is CASSIQAGEKLFF.

The CDR3 protein is CASSLAADQETQYF. The CDR3 DNA reads as TGTGCCAGCAGCTTAGCAGCGGATCAAGAGACCCAGTACTTC. This rearrangement joins TRBV7-9 to TRBJ2-5, with a tentative D call TRBD2 (5 bases). CDR3 size: 14 residues. Germline CDR1 reads SEHNR; CDR2 reads FQNEAQ (reference sequence). The V end lost 0 bases, the J end lost 2 bases, and 7 bases lay between the germline ends.

The rearrangement uses TRBV7-6 and TRBJ1-4; 7 bases are shared with TRBD1. Germline CDR1 is SGHVS and CDR2 is FNYEAQ. Trimming took 5 bases from V and 2 from J; bases not matched to a gene: 8. The CDR3 consists of 16 residues. CDR3 nucleotides: TGTGCCAGCAGCCCCCTAACCAGGGGGACTAATGAAAAACTGTTTTTT. As protein: CASSPLTRGTNEKLFF.

The chain recombines TRBV9 with TRBJ2-2; unclear D gene. Deletions cut 0 bases from V and 3 bases from J, with 9 bases between. CDR3 length: 15 residues. From germline, CDR1 is SGDLS and CDR2 YYNGEE. CDR3 in DNA: TGTGCCAGCAGCGTAGGGCCTCATTACACCGGGGAGCTGTTTTTT. Translated, it gives CASSVGPHYTGELFF.

The chain employs TRBV4-2 and TRBJ1-1, with a possible D match to TRBD1 (5 bases). V lost 1 base, J lost 7 bases, and 10 bases lay in between. The CDR3 sequence is 13 residues long. Per germline, CDR1 LGHNA and CDR2 YNFKEQ. The CDR3 nucleotides read TGTGCCAGCAGCCAAGGCGGGGGGGTTGAAGCTTTCTTT. The encoded protein is CASSQGGGVEAFF.

This chain uses TRBV15 with TRBJ1-4, with no clear D. This CDR3 is built from 13 residues. V was clipped by 4 bases and J by 8 bases, with 11 bases between them. Germline V gives CDR1 LNHNV, CDR2 YYDKDF (reference sequence). As DNA, the CDR3 is TGTGCCACCAGCACATTAACCAGAGAAAAACTGTTTTTT. Residues: CATSTLTREKLFF.

The chain is built from TRBV2 and TRBJ2-2; possible D gene TRBD2, 6 bases. The CDR3 is 15 residues long. Trimming stripped 6 bases from V and 3 bases from J, with 14 bases between. CDR1 is SNHLY and CDR2 is FYNNEI in the germline V gene. CDR3 region: CASRRDRADTGELFF. The DNA of the CDR3 is TGTGCCAGCAGGCGGGACCGGGCAGACACCGGGGAGCTGTTTTTT.

This clone came up once. The chain links TRBV29-1 to TRBJ2-7; tentatively, D is TRBD1 (8 bases). The V gene lost 6 bases and the J gene lost 2 bases, with 17 bases spanning the gap. Germline V gives CDR1 SQVTM, CDR2 ANQGSEA. The CDR3 contains 14 residues. The CDR3 DNA reads as TGCAGCGTCCTGGACAGGGAGGGAGCCTACGAGCAGTACTTC. Protein: CSVLDREGAYEQYF.